Below, one T cell receptor (beta chain) is given with its context. The data stem from a study of shared clonotypes between healthy human individuals. The V end was cut by 8 bases, the J end by 4 bases, with 7 bases between. This CDR3 is built from 10 residues. CDR1 is GTSNPN and CDR2 is SVGIG in the germline V gene (reference sequence). Sequencing used immunoSEQ multiplex PCR; TCRdb keeps in-frame clones, though not all of them. Altogether approximately 2,200,000 clones are present, 90% to 95% being singletons, with the ten largest covering 1.5% to 2%. It was CD45RO-negative cells, positively selected for CCR7, that made up naive CD8 cells, with terminally differentiated effector memory CD45RA+ cells excluded.

The sequenced material came from naive CD8+ T cells from PBMCs. This chain links TRBV30 with TRBJ2-3, with D uncertain. The TCR comes from a man younger than 30 in good health. Some clones in this sample may be carry-over from other donors' samples. The CDR3 DNA reads TGTGCCCTTTGGTCAGATACGCAGTATTTT. Translated: CALWSDTQYF.